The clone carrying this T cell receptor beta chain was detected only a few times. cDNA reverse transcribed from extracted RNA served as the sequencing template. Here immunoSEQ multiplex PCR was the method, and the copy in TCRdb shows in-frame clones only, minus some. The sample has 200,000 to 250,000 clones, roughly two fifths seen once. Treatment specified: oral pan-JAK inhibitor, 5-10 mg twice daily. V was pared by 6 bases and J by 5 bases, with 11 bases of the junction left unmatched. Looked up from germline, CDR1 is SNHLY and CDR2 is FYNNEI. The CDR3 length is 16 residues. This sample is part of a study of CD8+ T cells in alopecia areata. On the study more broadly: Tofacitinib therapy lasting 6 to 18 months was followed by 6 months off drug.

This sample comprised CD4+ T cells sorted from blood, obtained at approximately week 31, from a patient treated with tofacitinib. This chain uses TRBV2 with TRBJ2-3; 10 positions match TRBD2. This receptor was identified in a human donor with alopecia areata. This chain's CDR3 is CASSPLGLAVGDTQYF. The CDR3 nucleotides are TGTGCCAGCAGCCCCCTAGGACTAGCGGTAGGAGATACGCAGTATTTT.